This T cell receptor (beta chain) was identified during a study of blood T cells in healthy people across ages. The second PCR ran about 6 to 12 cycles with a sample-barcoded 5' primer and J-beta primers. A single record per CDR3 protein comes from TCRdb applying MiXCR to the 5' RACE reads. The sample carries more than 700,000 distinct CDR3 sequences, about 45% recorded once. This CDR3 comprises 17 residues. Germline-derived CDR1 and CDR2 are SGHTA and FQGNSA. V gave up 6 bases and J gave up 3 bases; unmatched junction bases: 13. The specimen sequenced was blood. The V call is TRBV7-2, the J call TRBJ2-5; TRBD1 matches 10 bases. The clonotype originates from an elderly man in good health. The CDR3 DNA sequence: TGTGCCAGCAGTCCGCAAGGGAGGACAGGGGGGAAAGAGACCCAGTACTTC. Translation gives CASSPQGRTGGKETQYF. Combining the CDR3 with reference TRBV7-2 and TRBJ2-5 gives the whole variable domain GAGVSQSPSNKVTEKGKDVELRCDPISGHTALYWYRQSLGQGLEFLIYFQGNSAPDKSGLPSDRFSAERTGGSVSTLTIQRTQQEDSAVYLCASSPQGRTGGKETQYFGPGTRLLVL.